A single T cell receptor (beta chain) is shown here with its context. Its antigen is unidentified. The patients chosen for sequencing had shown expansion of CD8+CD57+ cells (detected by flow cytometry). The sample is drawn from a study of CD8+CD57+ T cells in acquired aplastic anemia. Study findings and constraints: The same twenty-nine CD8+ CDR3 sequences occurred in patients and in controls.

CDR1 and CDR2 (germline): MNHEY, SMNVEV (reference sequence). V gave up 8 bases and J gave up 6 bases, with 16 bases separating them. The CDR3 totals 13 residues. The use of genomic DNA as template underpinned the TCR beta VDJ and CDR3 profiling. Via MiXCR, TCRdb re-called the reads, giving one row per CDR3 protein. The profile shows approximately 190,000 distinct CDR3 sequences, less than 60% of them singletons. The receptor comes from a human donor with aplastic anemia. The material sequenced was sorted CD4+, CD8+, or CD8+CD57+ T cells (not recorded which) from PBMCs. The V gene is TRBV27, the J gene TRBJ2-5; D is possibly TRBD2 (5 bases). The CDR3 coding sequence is TGTGCCAGCTCCACGGGTCGAGGGAAGACCCAGTACTTC. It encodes CASSTGRGKTQYF.